One and the same sample provided the 31 T cell receptor beta chains below, sequenced in a study of shared clonotypes between healthy human individuals. The table came from immunoSEQ multiplex PCR; TCRdb's copy has only in-frame clones and leaves some out. The repertoire holds hundreds of thousands of clones, with 95% to 98% as singletons. Naive CD8 populations comprised CD45RO-negative cells positively selected for CCR7, excluding terminally differentiated effector memory CD45RA+ cells. Sequencing input: naive CD8+ T cells sorted from blood. These receptors were taken from a man aged 30 to 45 in good health.

The chain has TRBV7-6 and TRBJ2-3; 14 positions agree with TRBD2. The CDR3 loop spans 18 amino acids. V lost 8 bases, J lost 0 bases, and 10 bases stayed unmatched. Germline-derived CDR1 and CDR2 are SGHVS and FNYEAQ. CDR3 nucleotides: TGTGCCAGCGGGACTCCCGGACTAGCGGGAGGCAGCACAGATACGCAGTATTTT. This encodes CASGTPGLAGGSTDTQYF.

J is TRBJ2-7 and V is TRBV7-6, with D perhaps TRBD2 (5 bases). Germline V gene lookup returns CDR1 SGHVS and CDR2 FNYEAQ. The CDR3 is 18 residues long. Trimming removed 2 bases from V and 2 bases from J, with 22 bases in between. DNA of the CDR3: TGTGCCAGCAGCTTACTCGCGGGCCTCCCTGACCTCACCTACGAGCAGTACTTC. Translation: CASSLLAGLPDLTYEQYF.

V and J are TRBV18 and TRBJ1-4, with a tentative D call TRBD1 (5 bases). The length of the CDR3 is 15 residues. Germline CDR1 is KGHSH and CDR2 is LQKENI. V was pared by 5 bases and J by 5 bases, with 15 bases between. The CDR3 reads CASSSDRDPNEKLFF. The DNA for the CDR3 is TGTGCCAGCTCATCGGACCGGGACCCGAATGAAAAACTGTTTTTT.

This clone was seen just once. This chain uses TRBV5-6 with TRBJ1-1; D unresolved. Deletions cut 1 base from V and 2 bases from J, with 12 bases between. The germline V gene encodes CDR1 SGHDT and CDR2 YYEEEE. The CDR3 is made up of 15 amino acids. The CDR3 spells CASSLLYGFNTEAFF. CDR3 sequence (DNA): TGTGCCAGCAGCTTGCTTTACGGTTTCAACACTGAAGCTTTCTTT.

This clone was picked up one time. The chain couples TRBV27 to TRBJ1-2, with 7 positions matching TRBD1. Trimming removed 2 bases from V and 4 bases from J; junction bases left unmatched: 4. Germline V lookup: CDR1 MNHEY, CDR2 SMNVEV (reference sequence). The CDR3 runs 14 residues. The CDR3 DNA sequence: TGTGCCAGCAGTTTACAGGGGGGGCCCTATGGCTACACCTTC. It specifies CASSLQGGPYGYTF.

The chain combines TRBV7-6 with TRBJ2-7; 8 positions agree with TRBD2. V shed 2 bases and J 1 base; nucleotides not matched to a gene: 7. The CDR3 consists of 16 residues. The germline V gene encodes CDR1 SGHVS and CDR2 FNYEAQ. The CDR3 protein is CASSLNVAGGSYEQYF. The CDR3 DNA reads as TGTGCCAGCAGCTTAAATGTGGCGGGAGGATCCTACGAGCAGTACTTC.

The rearrangement joins TRBV30 to TRBJ2-7; D call uncertain. The length of the CDR3 is 12 residues. V gave up 0 bases and J gave up 4 bases, with 7 bases separating them. Germline assignment: CDR1 GTSNPN and CDR2 SVGIG (reference sequence). CDR3 in amino acids: CAWSVPGYEQYF. For the CDR3, the DNA is TGTGCCTGGAGTGTACCCGGTTACGAGCAGTACTTC.

This clone showed up just once. V gene TRBV14 combines with J gene TRBJ2-1; TRBD2 might be the D (5 bases). V dropped 8 bases and J dropped 6 bases, with 14 bases sitting between them. Germline CDR1 SGHDN, CDR2 FVKESK. The CDR3 has 13 amino acids. The CDR3 sequence: CASEGLAGNEQFF. CDR3 coding DNA: TGTGCCAGCGAGGGCCTTGCCGGCAATGAGCAGTTCTTC.

The gene calls are TRBV15 and TRBJ2-7; unclear D gene. The V and J ends lost 5 bases and 6 bases respectively, with 17 bases between them. Germline values: CDR1 LNHNV, CDR2 YYDKDF (reference sequence). CDR3 length equals 14 residues. For the CDR3, the DNA is TGTGCCACCAGCGGAAGTATAAACAGAGTCGAGCAGTACTTC. This encodes CATSGSINRVEQYF.

This chain connects TRBV5-5 to TRBJ1-1; 8 positions agree with TRBD1. V lost 5 bases to trimming and J lost 2 bases; unmatched junction nucleotides: 11. The germline V gene has CDR1 SGHKS and CDR2 YYEKEE (reference sequence). The CDR3 covers 16 residues. The CDR3 protein is CASRETGQVLNTEAFF. In DNA, the CDR3 is TGTGCCAGCAGGGAAACGGGACAGGTCTTAAACACTGAAGCTTTCTTT.

This clone showed up just once. The J gene is TRBJ2-1, the V gene TRBV9; D unclear. V was shortened by 3 bases and J by 9 bases, with 13 bases between the two germline ends. Germline V lookup: CDR1 SGDLS, CDR2 YYNGEE. The CDR3 loop spans 13 amino acids. The CDR3 loop is CASSATPLGEQFF. The CDR3 DNA is TGTGCCAGCAGCGCGACCCCTCTCGGTGAGCAGTTCTTC.

The V call is TRBV7-8, the J call TRBJ2-7; possibly TRBD1 for D (6 bases). Germline CDR1 is SGHVS and CDR2 is FQNEAQ. The CDR3 totals 14 residues. V was trimmed by 2 bases and J by 2 bases, leaving 10 bases between them. The CDR3 spells CASSLRGRTYEQYF. For the CDR3, the DNA is TGTGCCAGCAGCTTAAGGGGGAGAACCTACGAGCAGTACTTC.

CDR3 loop: CASSLDRDRDHEQYF. The CDR3 DNA reads as TGTGCCAGCAGCTTAGATCGGGACAGGGACCACGAGCAGTACTTC. V gene TRBV11-3 combines with J gene TRBJ2-7, with 9 bases identical to TRBD1. The CDR3 runs 15 residues. Germline V gene lookup returns CDR1 SGHNT and CDR2 YENEEA. Trimming took 0 bases from V and 5 from J; bases not matched to a gene: 5.

This clone has just one count. This chain joins TRBV5-5 and TRBJ1-1; possible D gene TRBD1, 6 bases. CDR3 length equals 13 residues. V was clipped by 4 bases and J by 0 bases, with 7 bases between them. Germline CDR1 SGHKS, CDR2 YYEKEE (reference sequence). The CDR3: CASSNRVNTEAFF. The CDR3 nucleotides are TGTGCCAGCAGCAACAGGGTGAACACTGAAGCTTTCTTT.

The V and J genes are TRBV7-9 and TRBJ2-7; 16 bases align to TRBD2. In germline, CDR1 is SEHNR, CDR2 FQNEAQ (reference sequence). V lost 5 bases, J lost 5 bases, and 9 bases stayed unmatched. The CDR3 length is 17 residues. The CDR3 bases are TGTGCCAGCAGCCCCCCGACGGGACTAGCGGGAGGGGACGAGCAGTACTTC. Translation: CASSPPTGLAGGDEQYF.

The J gene is TRBJ2-1, the V gene TRBV6-1; 10 bases fit TRBD1. There are 13 residues in the CDR3. Germline V gene sequence: CDR1 MNHNS, CDR2 SASEGT. V dropped 8 bases and J dropped 7; count of bases not matched to a gene: 5. CDR3 in DNA: TGTGCCAGCCGGGACAGGGGTACAAATGAGCAGTTCTTC. It specifies CASRDRGTNEQFF.

DNA of the CDR3: TGTGCCAGCAGCCCACGATCTAGCGGGAGGCCTCACGGGGAGCTGTTTTTT. Protein: CASSPRSSGRPHGELFF. The V and J genes are TRBV13 and TRBJ2-2, with TRBD2 matching over 11 bases. V gave up 5 bases and J gave up 7 bases; unmatched junction bases: 12. CDR1 and CDR2 from the germline V gene are PRHDT and FYEKMQ (reference sequence). This CDR3 is 17 amino acids long.

The rearrangement joins TRBV7-8 to TRBJ1-2; D gene uncertain. The CDR3 length is 16 residues. Germline V lookup: CDR1 SGHVS, CDR2 FQNEAQ. Trimming stripped 5 bases from V and 0 bases from J, with 16 bases between. The CDR3 DNA reads TGTGCCAGCAGCCCTCCGGGCGGGATAGCTAACTATGGCTACACCTTC. Amino acid sequence: CASSPPGGIANYGYTF.

The chain links TRBV11-2 to TRBJ2-5; 7 nucleotides match TRBD1. V was pared by 5 bases and J by 3 bases, with 12 bases of the junction left unmatched. From germline, CDR1 is SGHAT and CDR2 FQNNGV. The CDR3 is made up of 16 amino acids. Here the CDR3 reads CASSPFLTGYEETQYF. CDR3 in DNA: TGTGCCAGCAGCCCATTTCTGACAGGGTACGAAGAGACCCAGTACTTC. The variable domain in full, with the rest retrieved from reference TRBV11-2 and TRBJ2-5, is EAGVAQSPRYKIIEKRQSVAFWCNPISGHATLYWYQQILGQGPKLLIQFQNNGVVDDSQLPKDRFSAERLKGVDSTLKIQPAKLEDSAVYLCASSPFLTGYEETQYFGPGTRLLVL.

CDR3 sequence reads: CASSYGTSGNLDTQYF. CDR3 DNA: TGTGCCAGCAGTTACGGGACTAGCGGCAATCTGGATACGCAGTATTTT. The chain carries TRBV6-5 and TRBJ2-3; the match to TRBD2 covers 11 bases. J gave up 6 bases and V 2 bases, and 7 bases lay outside the gene matches. The CDR3 spans 16 residues. Germline values: CDR1 MNHEY, CDR2 SVGAGI.

J is TRBJ2-1 and V is TRBV5-5; TRBD2 aligns across 11 bases. The V gene end was trimmed by 3 bases and the J gene end by 3 bases; junction bases not matched to a gene: 14. CDR1 is SGHKS and CDR2 is YYEKEE in the germline V gene (reference sequence). The CDR3 covers 19 residues. The CDR3 is CASSSGSVETSGIYNEQFF. The CDR3 DNA reads TGTGCCAGCAGCTCGGGGTCGGTAGAGACTAGCGGGATCTACAATGAGCAGTTCTTC.

The chain employs TRBV9 and TRBJ2-7, with D possibly called TRBD1 or TRBD2 (5 bases each). CDR1 is SGDLS, CDR2 YYNGEE, per germline. V was shortened by 1 base and J by 0 bases, with 8 bases between the two germline ends. This CDR3 is built from 14 residues. In DNA form, the CDR3 reads TGTGCCAGCAGCGTATGGGGGAGCTCCTACGAGCAGTACTTC. Its translation is CASSVWGSSYEQYF.

The J gene is TRBJ2-7, the V gene TRBV6-5; the D is unclear. Germline V lookup: CDR1 MNHEY, CDR2 SVGAGI. The CDR3 spans 13 residues. V shed 6 bases and J shed 0 bases, with 9 bases lying between them. CDR3 amino acids: CASSLSPSYEQYF. In DNA, the CDR3 is TGTGCCAGCAGCCTGTCCCCCTCCTACGAGCAGTACTTC.

This rearrangement joins TRBV28 to TRBJ1-1, with TRBD1 as a possible D gene (5 bases). Germline lookup yields CDR1 MDHEN and CDR2 SYDVKM. V was shortened by 1 base and J by 0 bases, with 9 bases between the two germline ends. The CDR3 sequence is 15 residues long. The CDR3 spells CASSLSGTVNTEAFF. The CDR3 DNA reads TGTGCCAGCAGTTTATCCGGGACGGTGAACACTGAAGCTTTCTTT.

The rearrangement uses TRBV9 and TRBJ2-3; D is possibly TRBD2 (6 bases). The ends were cut back, 4 bases at V and 3 bases at J, with 12 bases in the middle. CDR3 size: 14 residues. Germline-derived CDR1 and CDR2 are SGDLS and YYNGEE. CDR3 sequence: CASSTRRDTDTQYF. The DNA for the CDR3 is TGTGCCAGCAGCACTCGGAGGGATACAGATACGCAGTATTTT.

The chain has TRBV28 and TRBJ2-5, with 7 bases lining up with TRBD2. Per the germline V gene, CDR1 is MDHEN and CDR2 is SYDVKM. V lost 8 bases and J lost 4; bases outside the gene matches: 13. The CDR3 contains 15 residues. The chain's CDR3 is CASVLDGGSRETQYF. CDR3 sequence (DNA): TGTGCCAGCGTACTCGACGGCGGGAGTCGAGAGACCCAGTACTTC.

This sequence joins TRBV7-2 and TRBJ2-2; D may be TRBD1 (5 bases). CDR3 length equals 17 residues. V was pared by 1 base and J by 4 bases, with 16 bases between. Germline lookup yields CDR1 SGHTA and CDR2 FQGNSA. This chain's CDR3 is CASSLVVAAGSTGELFF. DNA for the CDR3: TGTGCCAGCAGCTTAGTTGTCGCGGCAGGGTCCACCGGGGAGCTGTTTTTT. Complete variable domain (other parts from reference TRBV7-2 and TRBJ2-2): GAGVSQSPSNKVTEKGKDVELRCDPISGHTALYWYRQSLGQGLEFLIYFQGNSAPDKSGLPSDRFSAERTGGSVSTLTIQRTQQEDSAVYLCASSLVVAAGSTGELFFGEGSRLTVL.

This clone was seen just once. The gene calls are TRBV18 and TRBJ1-3; a possible D gene is TRBD1 (5 bases). CDR1 is KGHSH and CDR2 is LQKENI in the germline V gene. This CDR3 is 15 amino acids long. V lost 1 base and J lost 9, with 16 bases in between. CDR3 DNA sequence: TGTGCCAGCTCACCACACGTTCAGGGCCGGGGCACCATATATTTT. Its translation: CASSPHVQGRGTIYF.

The chain links TRBV11-2 to TRBJ2-3; 13 bases fit TRBD2. The trim removed 6 bases at V and 2 bases at J, leaving 11 bases unmatched. Germline V gene sequence: CDR1 SGHAT, CDR2 FQNNGV. This CDR3 spans 18 amino acids. CDR3 in DNA: TGTGCCAGCAGTACTTCTTGGGGACTAGCGGGACACACAGATACGCAGTATTTT. It is translated as CASSTSWGLAGHTDTQYF. The entire variable domain, with the rest obtained from reference TRBV11-2 and TRBJ2-3, is as follows: EAGVAQSPRYKIIEKRQSVAFWCNPISGHATLYWYQQILGQGPKLLIQFQNNGVVDDSQLPKDRFSAERLKGVDSTLKIQPAKLEDSAVYLCASSTSWGLAGHTDTQYFGPGTRLTVL.

This chain connects TRBV7-9 to TRBJ1-2; TRBD1 is a possible D gene (5 bases). Trimming removed 5 bases at V and 1 base at J, with 14 bases between. Germline CDR1 reads SEHNR; CDR2 reads FQNEAQ (reference sequence). CDR3 length: 15 residues. In DNA, the CDR3 is TGTGCCAGCAGCCCCGAGGCGGGGGATAACTATGGCTACACCTTC. Protein product: CASSPEAGDNYGYTF.

The chain carries TRBV11-2 and TRBJ2-7; D is unresolved. The CDR3 sequence is 13 residues long. Trimming removed 6 bases from V and 0 bases from J, with 9 bases in between. Germline V gives CDR1 SGHAT, CDR2 FQNNGV. CDR3 DNA: TGTGCCAGCAGGTGGACCCCCTCCTACGAGCAGTACTTC. The encoded protein is CASRWTPSYEQYF. Full variable domain (rest looked up from reference TRBV11-2 and TRBJ2-7): EAGVAQSPRYKIIEKRQSVAFWCNPISGHATLYWYQQILGQGPKLLIQFQNNGVVDDSQLPKDRFSAERLKGVDSTLKIQPAKLEDSAVYLCASRWTPSYEQYFGPGTRLTVT.